Presented here are 16 T cell receptor beta chains from one specimen sequenced in a study of T cells in Graves' hyperthyroidism and ophthalmopathy. From RNA transcripts, TCR beta CDR3 regions were amplified. Carried out on the TCR CDR3, a first-round RT-PCR used the HTBI primer set. TCRdb called the multiplex PCR reads again in MiXCR, with one record for every CDR3 protein. The repertoire has about 400,000 distinct CDR3 sequences, roughly an eighth of them found once; the top ten carry about 5%. The sequencing sample was made of blood. Every receptor here comes from a woman under 30 with Graves' hyperthyroidism.

This clonotype came up a few times. The rearrangement uses TRBV13 and TRBJ2-3, with a possible D match to TRBD1 (6 bases). The germline CDR1 and CDR2 sequences are PRHDT and FYEKMQ (reference sequence). The CDR3 totals 15 residues. The V gene lost 0 bases and the J gene lost 3 bases, with 10 bases spanning the gap. This CDR3 reads CASSLGGAWTDTQYF. As DNA, the CDR3 is TGTGCCAGCAGCTTAGGGGGGGCCTGGACAGATACGCAGTATTTT.

For the CDR3, the DNA is TGTGCCTCCAACAATATGCCGACGAGGGTCACTGAAGCTTTCTTT. As protein: CASNNMPTRVTEAFF. The chain recombines TRBV30 with TRBJ1-1; the D is unclear. In germline, CDR1 is GTSNPN, CDR2 SVGIG (reference sequence). The CDR3 covers 15 residues. The ends were cut back, 7 bases at V and 4 bases at J, with 22 bases in the middle.

At least ten counts were recorded for this clonotype. J is TRBJ1-5 and V is TRBV30, with D possibly TRBD1 on 6 matching bases. Between the trimmed V and J ends, which lost 5 bases and 3 bases, there was a span of 11 bases. Germline V CDR1 and CDR2: GTSNPN, SVGIG (reference sequence). This CDR3 spans 13 amino acids. The CDR3 coding sequence is TGTGCCTGGTACTCAGGGGTCAATCAGCCCCAGCATTTT. Its translation: CAWYSGVNQPQHF.

In this sample, this clonotype turned up many times. The chain employs TRBV20-1 and TRBJ2-7; 13 bases agree with TRBD2. The junction had 15 bases not matched to a gene; V was cut back by 4 bases and J by 9 bases. The CDR3 sequence is 16 residues long. Per the germline V gene, CDR1 is DFQATT and CDR2 is SNEGSKA (reference sequence). The CDR3 protein is CSANGLAGESISVQYF. The CDR3 DNA reads TGCAGTGCTAATGGACTAGCGGGAGAGAGCATAAGTGTGCAGTACTTC.

V usage is TRBV5-6 and J usage is TRBJ1-3; D is unresolved. Germline V gives CDR1 SGHDT, CDR2 YYEEEE. The CDR3 is 15 amino acids. Trimming pared 1 base from V and 0 bases from J, leaving 8 bases between. The chain's CDR3 is CASSLSAFSGNTIYF. The CDR3 DNA sequence: TGTGCCAGCAGCTTGTCGGCCTTCTCTGGAAACACCATATATTTT.

On this clonotype: Since a much larger clone is just one base distant, this may be a read error. This chain connects TRBV27 to TRBJ2-7, with 7 bases matching TRBD1. The germline V gene encodes CDR1 MNHEY and CDR2 SMNVEV (reference sequence). The CDR3 is 15 amino acids. CDR3 protein: CANSFTAGTDYEQYF. The DNA for the CDR3 is TGTGCCAACAGTTTTACTGCCGGGACAGACTACGAGCAGTACTTC.

This chain connects TRBV5-1 to TRBJ1-2, with 9 bases fitting TRBD1. The CDR3 extends over 13 amino acids. Looked up from germline, CDR1 is SGHRS and CDR2 is YFSETQ. Losses at the gene ends were 4 bases for V and 6 bases for J; bases not matched to a gene: 4. CDR3 sequence: CASSRGQGDGYTF. The CDR3 region has the DNA TGCGCCAGCAGCCGGGGACAGGGAGATGGCTACACCTTC.

This clonotype was seen at least ten times. The chain recombines TRBV20-1 with TRBJ2-1; unclear D gene. V lost 6 bases and J lost 4, with 7 bases in between. The CDR3 covers 11 residues. CDR1 and CDR2 (germline): DFQATT, SNEGSKA (reference sequence). Here the CDR3 reads CSADMYNEQFF. The CDR3 bases are TGCAGTGCAGACATGTACAATGAGCAGTTCTTC.

There are many counts of this clonotype. The gene calls are TRBV27 and TRBJ2-3, with D hard to call. Germline CDR1 is MNHEY and CDR2 is SMNVEV (reference sequence). Trimming left V 2 bases short and J 8 bases short, with 11 bases between. The CDR3 length is 13 residues. CDR3 in DNA: TGTGCCAGCAGTTTAGTAAGAGACGCTACGCAGTATTTT. This gives the protein CASSLVRDATQYF.

This clonotype was found many times. The V call is TRBV20-1, the J call TRBJ1-1; no definite D call. Germline CDR1 reads DFQATT; CDR2 reads SNEGSKA (reference sequence). The CDR3 is 14 residues long. Trimming left V 1 base short and J 6 bases short, with 15 bases between. The CDR3 DNA sequence: TGCAGTGCTAGAGTCGTACGGCCGGGAGCTGAAGCTTTCTTT. It translates to CSARVVRPGAEAFF.

This clonotype was picked up many times. The chain couples TRBV5-1 to TRBJ2-7; possible D gene TRBD1, 5 bases. Trimming stripped 1 base from V and 4 bases from J, with 15 bases between. The CDR3 totals 15 residues. Germline assignment: CDR1 SGHRS and CDR2 YFSETQ. DNA of the CDR3: TGCGCCAGCAGCTTGCGAGCCGGACCAGGGTACGAGCAGTACTTC. Translated: CASSLRAGPGYEQYF.

In nucleotides, the CDR3 is TGTGCCTGGAGTGGCGGGACAGCCAAAAACATTCAGTACTTC. It is translated as CAWSGGTAKNIQYF. The chain employs TRBV30 and TRBJ2-4, with a tentative D call TRBD2 (6 bases). The CDR3 totals 14 residues. Trimming left V 1 base short and J 0 bases short, with 7 bases between. Germline V gene lookup returns CDR1 GTSNPN and CDR2 SVGIG (reference sequence).

This clonotype was seen many times. This chain connects TRBV20-1 to TRBJ2-1; D gene unclear. This CDR3 region has 12 residues. Trimming cost V 5 bases and J 6 bases, with 11 bases left between them. Germline CDR1 reads DFQATT; CDR2 reads SNEGSKA (reference sequence). The CDR3 DNA reads TGCAGTGCTTGTAAAGACGTCAATGAGCAGTTCTTC. This translates into CSACKDVNEQFF.

The J gene is TRBJ2-5, the V gene TRBV5-1; TRBD2 matches at 13 bases. CDR1 and CDR2 (germline): SGHRS, YFSETQ. With V trimmed by 4 bases and J by 6 bases, 9 bases remained unmatched. This CDR3 has 16 amino acids. The CDR3 nucleotides read TGCGCCAGCAGCGGAACTAGCGGGAGGGCCCTCCAGACCCAGTACTTC. Protein product: CASSGTSGRALQTQYF.

CDR3 loop: CASSLATRAYGYTF. Written as DNA, the CDR3 is TGCGCCAGCAGCTTGGCAACCAGGGCCTATGGCTACACCTTC. This sequence joins TRBV5-1 and TRBJ1-2; the D gene is possibly TRBD1 (5 bases). V was shortened by 0 bases and J by 4 bases, with 10 bases between the two germline ends. The CDR3 totals 14 residues. Looked up from germline, CDR1 is SGHRS and CDR2 is YFSETQ. Drawing the rest from reference TRBV5-1 and TRBJ1-2, the complete variable domain is KAGVTQTPRYLIKTRGQQVTLSCSPISGHRSVSWYQQTPGQGLQFLFEYFSETQRNKGNFPGRFSGRQFSNSRSEMNVSTLELGDSALYLCASSLATRAYGYTFGSGTRLTVV.

This clonotype appeared once. V gene TRBV11-2 combines with J gene TRBJ2-1; TRBD2 agrees at 10 bases. The CDR3 runs 17 residues. The germline V gene has CDR1 SGHAT and CDR2 FQNNGV. The junction had 12 bases not matched to a gene; V was cut back by 4 bases and J by 6 bases. The CDR3 here is CASSSPLVAGGGNEQFF. In DNA, the CDR3 is TGTGCCAGCAGCTCCCCCTTAGTAGCGGGAGGAGGCAATGAGCAGTTCTTC.